These 5 T cell receptor beta chains share one sample of origin, sequenced in a study of shared clonotypes between healthy human individuals. Measured with immunoSEQ multiplex PCR; TCRdb has only the in-frame clones, and not every one. The data hold about 2 million clones, with approximately 95% observed a single time. Source material: naive CD4+ T cells sorted from blood. Subset specified: CD45RA+ positively selected. The receptors here all came from a man aged 18 to 29 in good health.

This clone was counted a single time. The genes are TRBV2 and TRBJ2-7, with D uncertain. The CDR3 has 12 residues. The V gene's germline CDR1 is SNHLY and CDR2 FYNNEI. The germline V and J ends were trimmed by 7 bases and 5 bases, with 12 bases remaining between them. DNA for the CDR3: TGTGCCAGCACCGGACCCGGTAACGAGCAGTACTTC. It codes for CASTGPGNEQYF.

This clone was detected only once. This chain connects TRBV6-1 to TRBJ1-5; D perhaps matches TRBD1 (6 bases). The germline V and J ends were trimmed by 5 bases and 3 bases, with 11 bases remaining between them. The length of the CDR3 is 14 residues. Germline CDR1 reads MNHNS; CDR2 reads SASEGT. This chain's CDR3 is CASSITGFNQPQHF. As DNA, the CDR3 is TGTGCCAGCAGTATCACAGGGTTCAATCAGCCCCAGCATTTT.

This chain links TRBV7-9 with TRBJ2-7; 8 nucleotides match TRBD2. Trimming took 1 base from V and 2 from J; bases not matched to a gene: 10. Per germline, CDR1 SEHNR and CDR2 FQNEAQ (reference sequence). The CDR3 consists of 17 residues. The CDR3 reads CASSLGPGRGGPYEQYF. In DNA, the CDR3 is TGTGCCAGCAGCTTAGGCCCGGGTCGCGGGGGGCCCTACGAGCAGTACTTC.

This clone has only a few counts. CDR3: CASTPSGVNYSPLHF. Here the CDR3 DNA reads TGTGCCAGTACCCCCTCGGGGGTCAACTATTCACCCCTCCACTTT. The rearrangement joins TRBV19 to TRBJ1-6, with D perhaps matching TRBD1 (5 bases). The CDR3 length is 15 residues. V dropped 7 bases and J dropped 8 bases, with 18 bases sitting between them. Germline-derived CDR1 and CDR2 are LNHDA and SQIVND (reference sequence).

The chain combines TRBV5-1 with TRBJ2-2; D may match TRBD1 or TRBD2 (5 bases each). V dropped 4 bases and J dropped 2 bases, with 15 bases sitting between them. This CDR3 has 16 residues. CDR1 is SGHRS and CDR2 is YFSETQ in the germline V gene. This CDR3 is CASSQWGTDNTGELFF. The CDR3 DNA is TGCGCCAGCAGCCAGTGGGGGACCGACAACACCGGGGAGCTGTTTTTT.